This T cell receptor (beta chain) was captured by sequencing in a study of T cells in Graves' hyperthyroidism and ophthalmopathy. Turning to the study itself: Initial diagnosis, before any treatment, was when peripheral blood was collected.

This clonotype has a count of ten or more. Its antigen is still unknown. Study-level findings and limits: Before onset, ophthalmopathy was predicted by the model a median roughly 6.4 months earlier. Most expanded thyroid clonotypes above 0.001 also appeared in blood.

RNA transcripts were the template for amplifying TCR beta CDR3 regions. RT-PCR in the first round (using the HTBI primer set) targeted the TCR CDR3. One entry per CDR3 protein results from TCRdb running MiXCR on the multiplex PCR reads. In the table there are around 350,000 distinct CDR3 sequences, 15% to 18% of which are singletons. The receptor was isolated from a woman aged 18-29 years with Graves' hyperthyroidism that later progressed to Graves' ophthalmopathy. Specimen: blood.

The CDR3 nucleotides are TGTGCCAGCAGTGATCGGCGTATTGAGCAGTTCTTC. This encodes CASSDRRIEQFF. This chain connects TRBV2 to TRBJ2-1; D call uncertain. The CDR3 spans 12 residues. Germline V gives CDR1 SNHLY, CDR2 FYNNEI. Trimming took off 3 bases at V and 9 bases at J, with 9 bases between the two ends. The full variable domain, its missing parts supplied by reference TRBV2 and TRBJ2-1, is EPEVTQTPSHQVTQMGQEVILRCVPISNHLYFYWYRQILGQKVEFLVSFYNNEISEKSEIFDDQFSVERPDGSNFTLKIRSTKLEDSAMYFCASSDRRIEQFFGPGTRLTVL.